These 21 T cell receptor beta chains were all obtained from the same sample, sequenced in a study of blood T cell repertoires in COVID-19. Measured with immunoSEQ multiplex PCR; TCRdb has only the in-frame clones, and not every one. The data contain approximately 170,000 clones, about 86% of them singletons. Sequenced material: peripheral blood. The receptors shown here come from a man aged 65 to 85 with active or convalescent COVID-19.

The gene calls are TRBV9 and TRBJ1-4, with TRBD1 identical over 8 bases. The junction had 9 bases not matched to a gene; V was cut back by 0 bases and J by 2 bases. The CDR3 has 18 residues. Germline CDR1 is SGDLS and CDR2 is YYNGEE. The DNA for the CDR3 is TGTGCCAGCAGCGTAGAGCCGACAGGGGTATCGACTAATGAAAAACTGTTTTTT. Protein sequence: CASSVEPTGVSTNEKLFF.

This sequence joins TRBV7-3 and TRBJ2-1, with D perhaps TRBD2 (5 bases). V gave up 1 base and J gave up 6 bases, with 13 bases separating them. The CDR3 is made up of 15 amino acids. Germline CDR1 SGHTA, CDR2 FQGTGA. This CDR3 reads CASSLRVAKANEQFF. For the CDR3, the DNA is TGTGCCAGCAGCTTAAGGGTAGCGAAAGCCAATGAGCAGTTCTTC.

This clone is a singleton in its sample. The genes are TRBV18 and TRBJ2-3, with TRBD2 matching over 7 bases. Trimming removed 2 bases from V and 0 bases from J; junction bases left unmatched: 11. Per the germline V gene, CDR1 is KGHSH and CDR2 is LQKENI. This CDR3 comprises 18 residues. The DNA of the CDR3 is TGTGCCAGCTCACCAGAGGGCCTAGCGGATATTAGCACAGATACGCAGTATTTT. This encodes CASSPEGLADISTDTQYF.

This clone was observed a single time. The V and J genes are TRBV27 and TRBJ2-5; D possibly corresponds to TRBD1 (6 bases). Germline V lookup: CDR1 MNHEY, CDR2 SMNVEV (reference sequence). The V end lost 6 bases, the J end lost 2 bases, and 16 bases lay between the germline ends. The CDR3 has 15 residues. The DNA for the CDR3 is TGTGCCAGCAGCAACCTTGGACAGCTACAAGAGACCCAGTACTTC. This gives the protein CASSNLGQLQETQYF.

The chain carries TRBV30 and TRBJ1-5; D call uncertain. The CDR3 has 13 residues. The V end was cut by 2 bases, the J end by 0 bases, with 5 bases between. Per the germline V gene, CDR1 is GTSNPN and CDR2 is SVGIG (reference sequence). This CDR3 reads CAWSSRSNQPQHF. DNA for the CDR3: TGTGCCTGGAGTTCTCGTAGCAATCAGCCCCAGCATTTT.

V gene TRBV6-2 or TRBV6-3 combines with J gene TRBJ2-5, with TRBD1 identical over 12 bases. The germline V gene has CDR1 MNHEY and CDR2 SVGEGT. V shed 2 bases, J shed 6 bases, and the junction held 7 bases outside the gene matches. This CDR3 has 16 amino acids. CDR3 in amino acids: CASSYLGQGALKTQYF. The CDR3 nucleotides read TGTGCCAGCAGTTACCTGGGACAGGGGGCGTTAAAGACCCAGTACTTC.

This chain links TRBV15 with TRBJ1-4; D is uncertain. Deletions cut 0 bases from V and 10 bases from J, with 6 bases between. This CDR3 is built from 12 residues. Germline CDR1 and CDR2: LNHNV and YYDKDF (reference sequence). The CDR3 sequence: CATSRDEGKLFF. For the CDR3, the DNA is TGTGCCACCAGCAGAGACGAGGGAAAACTGTTTTTT.

This clone showed up just once. This chain joins TRBV11-2 and TRBJ2-3, with 11 bases that match TRBD2. CDR1 and CDR2 from the germline V gene are SGHAT and FQNNGV. The trim removed 6 bases at V and 6 bases at J, leaving 8 bases unmatched. The CDR3 spans 15 residues. The DNA for the CDR3 is TGTGCCAGCAGTTCTTTAGCGGGAGGGGGTGATACGCAGTATTTT. It yields the protein CASSSLAGGGDTQYF.

This chain uses TRBV7-8 with TRBJ1-1, with D possibly being TRBD1 (5 bases). Germline CDR1 SGHVS, CDR2 FQNEAQ. Deletions cut 1 base from V and 4 bases from J, with 7 bases between. The CDR3 length is 13 residues. The CDR3, as DNA: TGTGCCAGCAGCTTAGAGGGGTCCACTGAAGCTTTCTTT. Its translation is CASSLEGSTEAFF.

This sequence joins TRBV13 and TRBJ1-2, with D possibly being TRBD1 (6 bases). Germline values: CDR1 PRHDT, CDR2 FYEKMQ (reference sequence). Trimming left V 3 bases short and J 3 bases short, with 8 bases between. The length of the CDR3 is 13 residues. CDR3 protein: CASSFRTDYGYTF. The CDR3 DNA reads as TGTGCCAGCAGCTTCCGGACAGACTATGGCTACACCTTC.

The chain recombines TRBV29-1 with TRBJ2-7, with TRBD1 matching 9 bases. This CDR3 is 14 amino acids long. Germline V gene data show CDR1 as SQVTM and CDR2 as ANQGSEA. Trimming took 5 bases from V and 0 from J; bases not matched to a gene: 5. The DNA for the CDR3 is TGCAGCGTTTGGGGGACAGGGAGCTCCTACGAGCAGTACTTC. Protein product: CSVWGTGSSYEQYF.

This clone was seen only once. The chain links TRBV6-6 to TRBJ2-5, with a possible D match to TRBD2 (5 bases). The CDR3 consists of 16 residues. Trimming stripped 2 bases from V and 3 bases from J, with 16 bases between. Looked up from germline, CDR1 is MNHNY and CDR2 is SVGAGI (reference sequence). The DNA for the CDR3 is TGTGCCAGCAGTTACCCAGCGGTGAGAACCGAAGAGACCCAGTACTTC. Encoded protein: CASSYPAVRTEETQYF.

The CDR3 loop is CASSLGPRDGYTF. The CDR3, as DNA: TGTGCCAGCAGCTTAGGGCCGCGGGATGGCTACACCTTC. This rearrangement joins TRBV7-2 to TRBJ1-2; D gene ambiguous. CDR3 length: 13 amino acids. The V end was cut by 1 base, the J end by 6 bases, with 9 bases between. Per the germline V gene, CDR1 is SGHTA and CDR2 is FQGNSA. The variable domain in full, completed from reference TRBV7-2 and TRBJ1-2, reads GAGVSQSPSNKVTEKGKDVELRCDPISGHTALYWYRQSLGQGLEFLIYFQGNSAPDKSGLPSDRFSAERTGGSVSTLTIQRTQQEDSAVYLCASSLGPRDGYTFGSGTRLTVV.

The chain uses TRBV3-1 (or the pseudogene TRBV3-2) and TRBJ2-1, with 12 bases fitting TRBD2. Trimming at V came to 4 bases and at J to 9 bases, leaving 10 bases not matched to a gene. Per the germline V gene, CDR1 is LGHDT and CDR2 is YNNKEL (reference sequence). There are 16 residues in the CDR3. The CDR3 DNA follows: TGTGCCAGCAGCCCCCTTCCTAGCGGGAGGGTAAGTGAGCAGTTCTTC. Its translation is CASSPLPSGRVSEQFF.

The V and J genes are TRBV7-9 and TRBJ1-1; 8 nucleotides line up with TRBD1. Germline trimming cut 4 bases from V and 4 bases from J; bases unmatched to any gene: 2. Germline V gene data show CDR1 as SEHNR and CDR2 as FQNEAQ (reference sequence). The CDR3 totals 13 residues. DNA of the CDR3: TGTGCCAGCAGCTCCCAGGGGGCCACTGAAGCTTTCTTT. Its translation: CASSSQGATEAFF.

The CDR3 sequence is CASSSQGRGDTQYF. DNA for the CDR3: TGTGCCAGCAGCTCACAGGGTCGTGGCGATACGCAGTATTTT. The rearrangement uses TRBV5-6 and TRBJ2-3; a possible D gene is TRBD1 (6 bases). The V gene lost 3 bases and the J gene lost 6 bases, with 14 bases spanning the gap. The CDR3 is 14 amino acids. Germline CDR1 is SGHDT and CDR2 is YYEEEE.

The V call is TRBV6-5, the J call TRBJ1-6; 7 bases are shared with TRBD1. Per germline, CDR1 MNHEY and CDR2 SVGAGI. V was clipped by 6 bases and J by 6 bases; unmatched bases: 5. The CDR3 runs to 14 residues. DNA for the CDR3: TGTGCCAGCAGGGTAGACAGGGCTAATTCACCCCTCCACTTT. Amino acid sequence: CASRVDRANSPLHF.

V and J are TRBV10-3 and TRBJ2-7; 7 bases map to TRBD1. Trimming at V came to 1 base and at J to 2 bases, leaving 8 bases not matched to a gene. The CDR3 runs 16 residues. Germline CDR1 ENHRY, CDR2 SYGVKD. The CDR3 DNA follows: TGTGCCATCAGTGAGTTTTCCGGGACAGAAACCTACGAGCAGTACTTC. This encodes CAISEFSGTETYEQYF.

This rearrangement joins TRBV4-1 to TRBJ1-2; 7 nucleotides line up with TRBD1. The CDR3 loop spans 15 amino acids. V lost 4 bases, J lost 2 bases, and 7 bases stayed unmatched. Germline CDR1 MGHRA, CDR2 YSYEKL. As DNA, the CDR3 is TGCGCCAGCAGCCCGGCGACAGGGACCAACTATGGCTACACCTTC. Protein product: CASSPATGTNYGYTF.

V usage is TRBV19 and J usage is TRBJ2-1; D might be TRBD2 (6 bases). The ends were cut back, 5 bases at V and 2 bases at J, with 10 bases in the middle. Germline values: CDR1 LNHDA, CDR2 SQIVND (reference sequence). The CDR3 is made up of 14 amino acids. As DNA, the CDR3 is TGTGCCAGTAGTGAAACTAGCACCTACAATGAGCAGTTCTTC. Translated, it gives CASSETSTYNEQFF.

The chain recombines TRBV10-3 with TRBJ2-3; D is perhaps TRBD2 (5 bases). CDR1 is ENHRY and CDR2 is SYGVKD in the germline V gene. V was cut by 6 bases and J by 4 bases, with 5 bases left in between. The CDR3 runs 11 residues. CDR3 loop: CAISGADTQYF. CDR3 bases: TGTGCCATCAGCGGGGCAGATACGCAGTATTTT.